This passage covers 14 T cell receptor beta chains from one sample sequenced in a study of T cells after yellow fever vaccination. In TCRdb, the 5' RACE reads were re-called with MiXCR into one record per CDR3 protein. Here the sample spans 250,000 to 400,000 distinct CDR3 sequences, around 4.5% being singletons. The sample consisted of PBMCs, taken 15 days after the yellow fever booster vaccination. The receptors were gathered from a young man who received the YFV17D yellow fever vaccine.

There are a few counts of this clonotype. The chain has TRBV5-4 and TRBJ2-2, with 8 bases identical to TRBD2. Germline V CDR1 and CDR2: SGHNT, YYREEE (reference sequence). CDR3 length equals 15 residues. The V gene end was trimmed by 5 bases and the J gene end by 1 base; junction bases not matched to a gene: 4. For the CDR3, the DNA is TGTGCCAGCAGGCCCGCGGGGGGGAACACCGGGGAGCTGTTTTTT. The encoded protein is CASRPAGGNTGELFF.

This clonotype has ten or more counts. The chain combines TRBV30 with TRBJ2-7; D unresolved. V shed 4 bases and J shed 2 bases, with 9 bases lying between them. Per the germline V gene, CDR1 is GTSNPN and CDR2 is SVGIG (reference sequence). CDR3 size: 12 residues. The CDR3 region is CAWTTEAYEQYF. The CDR3 bases are TGTGCCTGGACCACCGAGGCCTACGAGCAGTACTTC. Complete variable domain (other parts from reference TRBV30 and TRBJ2-7): SQTIHQWPATLVQPVGSPLSLECTVEGTSNPNLYWYRQAAGRGLQLLFYSVGIGQISSEVPQNLSASRPQDRQFILSSKKLLLSDSGFYLCAWTTEAYEQYFGPGTRLTVT.

This clonotype was counted ten times or more. The chain uses TRBV5-1 and TRBJ2-4; the D call may be TRBD1 or TRBD2 (5 bases each). CDR3 length equals 14 residues. V gave up 3 bases and J gave up 0 bases, with 7 bases separating them. Per the germline V gene, CDR1 is SGHRS and CDR2 is YFSETQ. CDR3 sequence reads: CASSSGTAKNIQYF. The DNA of the CDR3 is TGCGCCAGCAGCTCCGGGACAGCCAAAAACATTCAGTACTTC.

The V call is TRBV6-1, the J call TRBJ2-7; 10 bases line up with TRBD1. The CDR3 runs to 15 residues. Trimming cost V 1 base and J 4 bases; bases outside gene matches: 4. The germline CDR1 and CDR2 sequences are MNHNS and SASEGT. CDR3: CASSEVGGQGYEQYV. CDR3 in DNA: TGTGCCAGCAGTGAAGTAGGGGGACAGGGGTACGAGCAGTACGTC.

There are many counts of this clonotype. V usage is TRBV5-1 and J usage is TRBJ2-3, with 8 nucleotides matching TRBD2. This CDR3 has 15 amino acids. The V segment lost 4 bases and the J segment 4 bases; nucleotides outside the gene matches: 8. From germline, CDR1 is SGHRS and CDR2 YFSETQ. In nucleotides, the CDR3 is TGCGCCAGCAGCCTTTCGGGGGGGCCCGCAGATACGCAGTATTTT. It codes for CASSLSGGPADTQYF.

In this sample, this clonotype turned up a few times. The rearrangement uses TRBV9 and TRBJ2-5; D is perhaps TRBD2 (5 bases). Trimming pared 3 bases from V and 3 bases from J, leaving 12 bases between. Germline V gene lookup returns CDR1 SGDLS and CDR2 YYNGEE. This CDR3 is 14 amino acids long. CDR3 DNA: TGTGCCAGCAGCGCCCCTCTAGCAGAAGAGACCCAGTACTTC. It is translated as CASSAPLAEETQYF.

In this sample, this clonotype turned up many times. The rearrangement uses TRBV5-6 and TRBJ2-5, with a weak D call TRBD1 (5 bases). Trimming left V 0 bases short and J 2 bases short, with 11 bases between. From germline, CDR1 is SGHDT and CDR2 YYEEEE. The CDR3 length is 15 residues. In nucleotides, the CDR3 is TGTGCCAGCAGCTTGGGCCAGGGTAGGCAAGAGACCCAGTACTTC. This translates into CASSLGQGRQETQYF.

This clonotype was counted many times. This chain connects TRBV6-2 or TRBV6-3 to TRBJ2-1, with a possible D match to TRBD2 (7 bases). This CDR3 has 17 amino acids. Trimming took 6 bases from V and 4 from J, leaving 22 bases between them. The germline V gene encodes CDR1 MNHEY and CDR2 SVGEGT. The CDR3 is CASSFRRGGALYNEQFF. In DNA form, the CDR3 reads TGTGCCAGCAGCTTCAGAAGGGGGGGGGCATTGTACAATGAGCAGTTCTTC.

The rearrangement joins TRBV6-6 to TRBJ1-1; TRBD1 might be the D (5 bases). V gave up 2 bases and J gave up 4 bases, with 8 bases separating them. The CDR3 is 13 amino acids. CDR1 MNHNY and CDR2 SVGAGI come from the germline V gene (reference sequence). The CDR3 here is CASSYQRGTEAFF. CDR3 nucleotides: TGTGCCAGCAGTTACCAGAGGGGCACTGAAGCTTTCTTT.

This clonotype was counted many times. This chain uses TRBV29-1 with TRBJ2-3, with D perhaps matching TRBD1 (6 bases). The CDR3 has 17 residues. Looked up from germline, CDR1 is SQVTM and CDR2 is ANQGSEA. Trimming left V 2 bases short and J 5 bases short, with 23 bases between. CDR3 DNA sequence: TGCAGCGTTGAAAAACCCGTGGCAGGGGAGTTCGAAGATACGCAGTATTTT. Translated, it gives CSVEKPVAGEFEDTQYF.

This clonotype has more than one count but fewer than ten. This rearrangement joins TRBV21-1 to TRBJ1-1. TRBV21-1 is designated a pseudogene. The CDR3 totals 13 residues. The CDR3 DNA sequence: TGTGCCAGCAGCAAAGGGAGGGAGTTTGAAGCTTTCTTT. Encoded protein: CASSKGREFEAFF.

On this clonotype itself: A junction boundary mismatches the germline segment, possibly from a read error. The chain uses TRBV19 and TRBJ1-6; D unclear. This CDR3 is built from 16 residues. Germline-derived CDR1 and CDR2 are LNHDA and SQIVND (reference sequence). DNA of the CDR3: TGTGCCAGTAGACTGCTGGGGAGCTCCTATAATTCACCACTCCACTTT. Translation: CASRLLGSSYNSPLHF.

The table lists this clonotype with many counts. The chain has TRBV29-1 and TRBJ2-7, with D possibly being TRBD1 or TRBD2 (5 bases each). This CDR3 is built from 12 residues. V lost 7 bases and J 2 bases, leaving 12 bases between the germline ends. Germline values: CDR1 SQVTM, CDR2 ANQGSEA. CDR3 coding DNA: TGCAGCGGGGGGACCGACGCCTACGAGCAGTACTTC. Its protein product is CSGGTDAYEQYF.

This clonotype was found many times. CDR3 sequence: CASEAGTDTQYF. DNA of the CDR3: TGTGCCAGCGAGGCCGGAACAGATACGCAGTATTTT. This chain uses TRBV28 with TRBJ2-3, with D unclear. Germline CDR1 MDHEN, CDR2 SYDVKM. The CDR3 is made up of 12 amino acids. Trimming cost V 8 bases and J 3 bases, with 9 bases left between them.